The 25 T cell receptor beta chains listed next were all sequenced from one sample in a study of identifying expanded T cells in peripheral blood. TCRdb's table, derived via immunoSEQ multiplex PCR, lists solely in-frame clones and lacks some. This table has over 85,000 clones, more than 70% appearing once. Input material: blood. These receptors were obtained from a person between 18 and 75 years old in good health.

The V call is TRBV6-5, the J call TRBJ1-1; 10 bases agree with TRBD1. CDR1 and CDR2 from the germline V gene are MNHEY and SVGAGI. V shed 3 bases and J 5 bases; nucleotides not matched to a gene: 6. The CDR3 is 15 residues long. The CDR3 region is CASSYGTGVDTEAFF. The DNA for the CDR3 is TGTGCCAGCAGTTATGGGACAGGGGTAGATACTGAAGCTTTCTTT.

The chain uses TRBV2 and TRBJ1-5; 9 bases are shared with TRBD1. V was clipped by 8 bases and J by 6 bases; unmatched bases: 11. The length of the CDR3 is 15 residues. Looked up from germline, CDR1 is SNHLY and CDR2 is FYNNEI. CDR3 residues: CASLRRTGAGQPQHF. The CDR3 DNA follows: TGTGCCAGCCTAAGACGGACAGGGGCAGGTCAGCCCCAGCATTTT.

The chain employs TRBV15 and TRBJ2-3, with 10 positions matching TRBD1. The CDR3 totals 15 residues. Germline CDR1 reads LNHNV; CDR2 reads YYDKDF (reference sequence). Trimming took 10 bases from V and 0 from J; bases not matched to a gene: 7. CDR3 bases: TGTGCCATCGGGGGACAGGGGACTAGCACAGATACGCAGTATTTT. Its translation is CAIGGQGTSTDTQYF. Based on the CDR3 plus reference TRBV15 and TRBJ2-3, the full variable domain is DAMVIQNPRYQVTQFGKPVTLSCSQTLNHNVMYWYQQKSSQAPKLLFHYYDKDFNNEADTPDNFQSRRPNTSFCFLDIRSPGLGDTAMYLCAIGGQGTSTDTQYFGPGTRLTVL.

The chain combines TRBV7-6 with TRBJ2-3, with 7 nucleotides matching TRBD2. Germline values: CDR1 SGHVS, CDR2 FNYEAQ. The CDR3 covers 15 residues. The ends lost 5 bases at V and 7 bases at J; junction bases unmatched: 12. The CDR3: CASSDPGRAPNTQYF. The CDR3 DNA reads as TGTGCCAGCAGCGACCCGGGGAGGGCACCCAATACGCAGTATTTT.

V is TRBV10-3 and J is TRBJ1-1; TRBD1 aligns across 9 bases. Trimming removed 6 bases from V and 8 bases from J; junction bases left unmatched: 1. CDR3 length: 11 residues. CDR1 is ENHRY and CDR2 is SYGVKD in the germline V gene. The CDR3 bases are TGTGCCATCAGGGGGACAGGGGAAGCTTTCTTT. Residues: CAIRGTGEAFF.

The CDR3 sequence is CASSIFGAGTEAFF. The CDR3 nucleotides read TGTGCCAGTAGTATATTTGGGGCTGGCACTGAAGCTTTCTTT. The chain combines TRBV19 with TRBJ1-1; tentative D call: TRBD1 (5 bases). The CDR3 contains 14 residues. From germline, CDR1 is LNHDA and CDR2 SQIVND (reference sequence). Trimming took 2 bases from V and 4 from J, leaving 11 bases between them. The variable domain in full, with the rest retrieved from reference TRBV19 and TRBJ1-1, is DGGITQSPKYLFRKEGQNVTLSCEQNLNHDAMYWYRQDPGQGLRLIYYSQIVNDFQKGDIAEGYSVSREKKESFPLTVTSAQKNPTAFYLCASSIFGAGTEAFFGQGTRLTVV.

The chain combines TRBV6-1 with TRBJ2-7; D call uncertain. The CDR3 spans 14 residues. Per the germline V gene, CDR1 is MNHNS and CDR2 is SASEGT. V was cut by 5 bases and J by 4 bases, with 15 bases left in between. The CDR3 region has the DNA TGTGCCAGCAGTCCCGACCCGGACGCGTACGAGCAGTACTTC. Translation gives CASSPDPDAYEQYF.

The CDR3 bases are TGTGCCACCAGCAGAGATCACGGCGGAACTAATGAAAAACTGTTTTTT. It translates to CATSRDHGGTNEKLFF. The V call is TRBV15, the J call TRBJ1-4; no clear D. V lost 0 bases, J lost 1 base, and 9 bases lay in between. This CDR3 is 16 amino acids long. Germline V gene sequence: CDR1 LNHNV, CDR2 YYDKDF (reference sequence).

V is TRBV28 and J is TRBJ1-3; D is ambiguous. V was trimmed by 2 bases and J by 0 bases, leaving 8 bases between them. Germline V CDR1 and CDR2: MDHEN, SYDVKM. This CDR3 is 15 amino acids long. The CDR3 DNA sequence: TGTGCCAGCAGTTTAATCAGAGTCTCTGGAAACACCATATATTTT. Translated: CASSLIRVSGNTIYF.

The chain joins TRBV7-3 to TRBJ2-3; TRBD2 might be the D (5 bases). The length of the CDR3 is 16 residues. V was pared by 5 bases and J by 6 bases, with 21 bases between. Germline CDR1 is SGHTA and CDR2 is FQGTGA. CDR3 DNA sequence: TGTGCCAGCAGCCCCCGGCGGCTCGAGAGGGCCGATACGCAGTATTTT. Its protein product is CASSPRRLERADTQYF.

The gene calls are TRBV7-7 and TRBJ2-3, with D tentatively TRBD2 (6 bases). Trimming took 2 bases from V and 1 from J, leaving 10 bases between them. CDR3 length: 15 residues. The germline gives CDR1 SSHAT, CDR2 FNYEAQ (reference sequence). In DNA form, the CDR3 reads TGTGCCAGCAGCTTATCACCGGGAGGCACAGATACGCAGTATTTT. It translates to CASSLSPGGTDTQYF.

The rearrangement joins TRBV29-1 to TRBJ1-2; tentatively, D is TRBD1 (5 bases). Per germline, CDR1 SQVTM and CDR2 ANQGSEA. The CDR3 extends over 12 amino acids. Trimming left V 4 bases short and J 4 bases short, with 10 bases between. The CDR3 DNA is TGCAGCGTTGTCCCTGACAGCTATGGCTACACCTTC. As protein: CSVVPDSYGYTF. Filled out from reference TRBV29-1 and TRBJ1-2, the complete variable domain reads SAVISQKPSRDICQRGTSLTIQCQVDSQVTMMFWYRQQPGQSLTLIATANQGSEATYESGFVIDKFPISRPNLTFSTLTVSNMSPEDSSIYLCSVVPDSYGYTFGSGTRLTVV.

The V and J genes are TRBV28 and TRBJ1-2; possible D gene TRBD1, 5 bases. V was cut by 1 base and J by 3 bases, with 18 bases left in between. The CDR3 contains 17 residues. Germline CDR1 reads MDHEN; CDR2 reads SYDVKM. The CDR3 DNA follows: TGTGCCAGCAGTTTATATGGGAGGAGGGGATCCGACTATGGCTACACCTTC. As protein: CASSLYGRRGSDYGYTF.

The chain couples TRBV6-5 to TRBJ2-2; 11 bases line up with TRBD1. The CDR3 spans 15 residues. In germline, CDR1 is MNHEY, CDR2 SVGAGI. Unmatched junction bases numbered 1, after V lost 1 base and J lost 6 bases. The CDR3 DNA sequence: TGTGCCAGCAGTTACTTGGGACAGGGGGCCGGGGAGCTGTTTTTT. Translated, it gives CASSYLGQGAGELFF.

This clone has a handful of counts. The chain has TRBV5-1 and TRBJ2-7; D is tentatively TRBD1 or TRBD2 (5 bases each). The CDR3 contains 13 residues. V shed 1 base and J shed 5 bases, with 10 bases lying between them. The V gene's germline CDR1 is SGHRS and CDR2 YFSETQ. The CDR3 bases are TGCGCCAGCAGCTTGCAATTGGGGGACGAGCAGTACTTC. Its translation is CASSLQLGDEQYF.

V is TRBV7-9 and J is TRBJ2-7; TRBD1 matches at 9 bases. This CDR3 spans 15 amino acids. From germline, CDR1 is SEHNR and CDR2 FQNEAQ (reference sequence). J lost 6 bases, V lost 5 bases, and 11 bases had no gene match. The CDR3 loop is CASSPRTGVSGEQYF. In nucleotides, the CDR3 is TGTGCCAGCAGCCCACGGACAGGGGTCTCTGGCGAGCAGTACTTC.

The gene calls are TRBV7-2 and TRBJ2-2; a weak D match, TRBD1 (6 bases). This CDR3 is 16 amino acids long. Trimming removed 1 base at V and 5 bases at J, with 14 bases between. Looked up from germline, CDR1 is SGHTA and CDR2 is FQGNSA. The CDR3 reads CASSLEGVARTGELFF. CDR3 in DNA: TGTGCCAGCAGCTTAGAGGGGGTAGCCAGGACCGGGGAGCTGTTTTTT.

The chain joins TRBV9 to TRBJ2-1; D is undetermined. Per germline, CDR1 SGDLS and CDR2 YYNGEE. Trimming left V 0 bases short and J 3 bases short, with 10 bases between. CDR3 length: 15 amino acids. The CDR3 DNA is TGTGCCAGCAGCGTAGACCTTCCACACTACAATGAGCAGTTCTTC. Encoded protein: CASSVDLPHYNEQFF.

This sequence joins TRBV5-1 and TRBJ2-5, with D possibly TRBD2 on 6 matching bases. The germline V gene has CDR1 SGHRS and CDR2 YFSETQ. Trimming removed 0 bases from V and 3 bases from J, with 9 bases in between. CDR3 length equals 14 residues. CDR3 bases: TGCGCCAGCAGCTTGGTGGGACTGGAAGAGACCCAGTACTTC. Its protein is CASSLVGLEETQYF.

The V call is TRBV19, the J call TRBJ1-4, with D hard to call. V dropped 5 bases and J dropped 8 bases, with 18 bases sitting between them. CDR1 is LNHDA and CDR2 is SQIVND in the germline V gene (reference sequence). The CDR3 loop spans 15 amino acids. CDR3 nucleotides: TGTGCCAGTAGTTGGAAAACAGATAAGTCGGAAAAACTGTTTTTT. Translation: CASSWKTDKSEKLFF.

CDR3 sequence reads: CASRQMGNTEAFF. The DNA for the CDR3 is TGTGCCAGCCGACAGATGGGGAACACTGAAGCTTTCTTT. The rearrangement links TRBV6-6 to TRBJ1-1, with D possibly being TRBD1 (5 bases). The CDR3 length is 13 residues. The germline V gene encodes CDR1 MNHNY and CDR2 SVGAGI (reference sequence). V was cut by 8 bases and J by 1 base, with 11 bases left in between.

This clone was detected once. The chain employs TRBV7-8 and TRBJ2-2, with 9 bases identical to TRBD2. Looked up from germline, CDR1 is SGHVS and CDR2 is FQNEAQ. CDR3 length: 14 residues. V shed 3 bases and J 6 bases; nucleotides not matched to a gene: 2. As DNA, the CDR3 is TGTGCCAGCAGCTTGGCGGGGGGGCCCGGGGAGCTGTTTTTT. Translation: CASSLAGGPGELFF.

The rearrangement links TRBV10-3 to TRBJ1-2, with unresolved D. V lost 6 bases and J lost 0, with 11 bases in between. The CDR3 spans 14 residues. Germline V gene sequence: CDR1 ENHRY, CDR2 SYGVKD. DNA for the CDR3: TGTGCCATCAGAAAGGATGTCTCTAACTATGGCTACACCTTC. The encoded protein is CAIRKDVSNYGYTF.

This rearrangement joins TRBV5-1 to TRBJ1-2, with D unclear. Germline V gene sequence: CDR1 SGHRS, CDR2 YFSETQ. Trimming cost V 1 base and J 0 bases, with 7 bases left between them. The CDR3 covers 14 residues. CDR3 in amino acids: CASSLRGANYGYTF. The CDR3 DNA reads as TGCGCCAGCAGCTTGCGAGGAGCTAACTATGGCTACACCTTC.

This rearrangement joins TRBV14 to TRBJ2-5, with 9 bases fitting TRBD2. Germline V gives CDR1 SGHDN, CDR2 FVKESK. Losses at the gene ends were 0 bases for V and 4 bases for J; bases not matched to a gene: 9. CDR3 length equals 17 residues. As DNA, the CDR3 is TGTGCCAGCAGCCAAGATATGGACCCAGCGGGAGGAGAGACCCAGTACTTC. It translates to CASSQDMDPAGGETQYF.